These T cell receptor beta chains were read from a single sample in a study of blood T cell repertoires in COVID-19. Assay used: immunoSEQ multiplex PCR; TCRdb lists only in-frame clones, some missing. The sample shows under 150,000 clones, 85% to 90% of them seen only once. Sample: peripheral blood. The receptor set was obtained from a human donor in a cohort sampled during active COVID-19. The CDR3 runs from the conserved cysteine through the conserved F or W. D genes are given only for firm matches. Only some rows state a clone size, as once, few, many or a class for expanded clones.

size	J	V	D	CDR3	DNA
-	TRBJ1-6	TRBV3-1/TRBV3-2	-	CASSGDRDSPLHF	TGTGCCAGCAGCGGAGACCGGGATTCACCCCTCCACTTT
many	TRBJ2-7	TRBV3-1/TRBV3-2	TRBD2	CASSQTIGSGATYEQYF	TGTGCCAGCAGCCAGACAATAGGGAGCGGGGCGACCTACGAGCAGTACTTC
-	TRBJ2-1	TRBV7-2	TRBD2	CASSRAGGSYNEQFF	TGTGCCAGCAGCCGCGCGGGGGGCTCCTACAATGAGCAGTTCTTC
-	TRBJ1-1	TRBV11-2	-	CASSLAPGVSSEAFF	TGTGCCAGCAGCTTAGCTCCAGGGGTTTCTTCTGAAGCTTTCTTT
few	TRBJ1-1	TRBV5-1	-	CASSLLSGMNTEAFF	TGCGCCAGCAGCTTGTTGTCGGGAATGAACACTGAAGCTTTCTTT
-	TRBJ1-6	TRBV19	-	CASSQIQGSNSPLHF	TGTGCCAGTAGTCAGATCCAGGGGTCAAATTCACCCCTCCACTTT
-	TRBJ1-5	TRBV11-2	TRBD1	CASSPGQGSNQPQHF	TGTGCCAGCAGCCCGGGACAGGGTAGCAATCAGCCCCAGCATTTT
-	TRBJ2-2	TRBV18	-	CASSPSTDSPGELFF	TGTGCCAGCTCACCGTCGACGGACTCCCCCGGGGAGCTGTTTTTT
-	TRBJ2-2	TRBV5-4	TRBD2	CASSPRGLAGDTGELFF	TGTGCCAGCAGCCCTAGGGGACTAGCGGGAGACACCGGGGAGCTGTTTTTT
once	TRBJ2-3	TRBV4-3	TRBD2	CASSPGTSGRKDTQYF	TGCGCCAGCAGCCCTGGGACTAGCGGGAGAAAGGATACGCAGTATTTT
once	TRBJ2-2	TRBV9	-	CASSPRLVSKNTGELFF	TGTGCCAGCAGCCCCCGACTAGTATCGAAGAACACCGGGGAGCTGTTTTTT
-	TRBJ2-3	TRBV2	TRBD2	CASSNQASGASTDTQYF	TGTGCCAGCTCTAACCAAGCTAGCGGTGCTAGCACAGATACGCAGTATTTT
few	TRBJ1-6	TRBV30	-	CAWSLFGTPAPLHF	TGTGCCTGGAGTCTTTTTGGGACACCGGCGCCCCTCCACTTT
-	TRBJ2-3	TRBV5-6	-	CASSLAAADTQYF	TGTGCCAGCAGCTTGGCGGCGGCAGATACGCAGTATTTT
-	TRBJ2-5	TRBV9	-	CASSVEGGRGTQYF	TGTGCCAGCAGCGTAGAAGGGGGACGGGGGACCCAGTACTTC
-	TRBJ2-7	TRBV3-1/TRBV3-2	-	CASSLPTRAEQYF	TGTGCCAGCAGCCTCCCGACACGAGCCGAGCAGTACTTC
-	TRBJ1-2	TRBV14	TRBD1	CASSQDSPGDRNYGYTF	TGTGCCAGCAGCCAAGATTCACCGGGGGACAGAAACTATGGCTACACCTTC
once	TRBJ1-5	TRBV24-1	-	CATSDTSQGYGQHF	TGTGCCACCAGTGACACTTCACAGGGATACGGCCAGCATTTT
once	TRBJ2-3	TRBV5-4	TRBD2	CASTNPHSGSGGGYTQYF	TGTGCCAGCACCAACCCCCACTCTGGAAGCGGGGGGGGATATACGCAGTATTTT
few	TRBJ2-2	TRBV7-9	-	CASSLLRAGSTGELFF	TGTGCCAGCAGCCTTCTCCGGGCGGGGAGCACCGGGGAGCTGTTTTTT
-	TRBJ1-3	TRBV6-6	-	CASSYREGGNTIYF	TGTGCCAGCAGCTACAGGGAGGGTGGAAACACCATATATTTT
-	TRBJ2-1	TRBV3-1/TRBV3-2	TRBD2	CASSHTGRGLARGNEQFF	TGTGCCAGCAGCCATACCGGGAGGGGACTAGCAAGGGGCAATGAGCAGTTCTTC
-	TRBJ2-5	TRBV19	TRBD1	CASSEQTGRQETQYF	TGTGCCAGTAGCGAACAGACAGGGCGTCAAGAGACCCAGTACTTC
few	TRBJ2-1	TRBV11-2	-	CASSQEPGVVNEQFF	TGTGCCAGCAGCCAAGAGCCGGGGGTAGTCAATGAGCAGTTCTTC
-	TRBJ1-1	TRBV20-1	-	CSASGSLRTPNTEAFF	TGCAGTGCTAGTGGTAGCCTTCGCACTCCGAACACTGAAGCTTTCTTT
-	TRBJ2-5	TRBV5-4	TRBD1	CASSPGQRETQYF	TGTGCCAGCAGCCCGGGACAGAGGGAGACCCAGTACTTC
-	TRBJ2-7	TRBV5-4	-	CASSLTVSEPYEQYF	TGTGCCAGCAGCCTGACGGTATCGGAGCCCTACGAGCAGTACTTC
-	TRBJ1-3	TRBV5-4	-	CASSPVGSSGRGNTIYF	TGTGCCAGCAGCCCGGTGGGGAGCTCGGGCCGAGGAAACACCATATATTTT
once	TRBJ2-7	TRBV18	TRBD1	CASSTTGGPSGEQYF	TGTGCCAGCTCAACGACAGGGGGCCCCTCGGGAGAGCAGTACTTC
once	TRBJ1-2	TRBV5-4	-	CASSSRAGVYGYTF	TGTGCCAGCAGCTCCAGGGCTGGGGTATATGGCTACACCTTC
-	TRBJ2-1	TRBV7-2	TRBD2	CASSLGGPPGGNEQFF	TGTGCCAGCAGCTTAGGGGGACCCCCCGGGGGGAATGAGCAGTTCTTC
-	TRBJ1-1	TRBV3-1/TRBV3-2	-	CASGQKNTEAFF	TGTGCCAGCGGACAGAAAAACACTGAAGCTTTCTTT
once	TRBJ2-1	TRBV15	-	CATSGGAAYNEQFF	TGTGCCACCAGCGGGGGGGCGGCCTACAATGAGCAGTTCTTC
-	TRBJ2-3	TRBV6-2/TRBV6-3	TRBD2	CASSNSAGGPDTQYF	TGTGCCAGCAGCAACTCAGCGGGGGGACCAGATACGCAGTATTTT
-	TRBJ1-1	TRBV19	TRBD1	CASSSPGQGLREAFF	TGTGCCAGTAGTTCACCGGGACAGGGTTTACGTGAAGCTTTCTTT
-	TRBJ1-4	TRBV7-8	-	CASSLVPGNEKLFF	TGTGCCAGCAGCTTGGTGCCAGGGAACGAAAAACTGTTTTTT
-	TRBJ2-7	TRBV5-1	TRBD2	CASSLTSGGAYEQYF	TGCGCCAGCAGCTTGACTAGCGGGGGGGCGTACGAGCAGTACTTC
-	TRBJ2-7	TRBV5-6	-	CASSLFRGGDEQYF	TGTGCCAGCAGCTTGTTCCGCGGAGGCGACGAGCAGTACTTC
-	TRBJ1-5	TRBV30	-	CAWSVKGNQPQHF	TGTGCCTGGAGTGTTAAGGGGAATCAGCCCCAGCATTTT
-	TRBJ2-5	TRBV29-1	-	CSVHMRAGSLETQYF	TGCAGCGTTCACATGAGGGCGGGCAGTCTGGAGACCCAGTACTTC
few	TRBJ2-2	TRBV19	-	CASSILIGGANTGELFF	TGTGCCAGTAGTATCCTCATAGGCGGAGCGAACACCGGGGAGCTGTTTTTT
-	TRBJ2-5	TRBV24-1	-	CATSDQDQETQYF	TGTGCCACCAGTGACCAGGACCAAGAGACCCAGTACTTC
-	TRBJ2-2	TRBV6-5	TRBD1	CASSYTPGGTGELFF	TGTGCCAGCAGTTACACCCCAGGGGGCACCGGGGAGCTGTTTTTT
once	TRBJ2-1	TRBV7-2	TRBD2	CASSLVLSASGSREQFF	TGTGCCAGCAGCTTAGTACTTTCCGCTAGCGGGAGTCGAGAGCAGTTCTTC
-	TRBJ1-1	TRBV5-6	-	CASSLGTQGAFF	TGTGCCAGCAGCTTGGGGACACAGGGAGCTTTCTTT
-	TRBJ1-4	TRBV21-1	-	CASSKVSGEQLFF	TGTGCCAGCAGCAAAGTCTCGGGGGAACAACTGTTTTTT
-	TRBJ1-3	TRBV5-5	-	CASSYGPEAGNTIYF	TGTGCCAGCAGCTACGGACCGGAGGCTGGAAACACCATATATTTT
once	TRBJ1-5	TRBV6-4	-	CASSDRLRVGNQPQHF	TGTGCCAGCAGTGACCGGTTACGGGTGGGCAATCAGCCCCAGCATTTT
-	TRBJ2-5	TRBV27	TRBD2	CASSSLGGSETQYF	TGTGCCAGCAGTTCGTTGGGCGGGAGTGAGACCCAGTACTTC